The rows below give T cell receptor beta chains drawn from one sample of a study of long-term antiretroviral therapy in people with HIV. Sequencing used immunoSEQ multiplex PCR; TCRdb keeps in-frame clones, though not all of them. The repertoire holds tens of thousands of clones, with approximately 92% as singletons. The input for sequencing was unsorted PBMCs, taken approximately 5.1 years after starting antiretroviral therapy. The source is a woman aged 40 to 50 with HIV. CDR3s include the opening cysteine and the closing phenylalanine or tryptophan. Each record gives: CDR3 DNA, CDR3 protein, clone size, J gene, D gene, V gene. A D gene is named only where the DNA matches it firmly. Not all rows give a size; the values are once, few, many and, for expanded clones, a class.

TGCAGCGTTGACACGAACACTGAAGCTTTCTTT CSVDTNTEAFF NA TRBJ1-1 NA TRBV29-1
TGTGCCAGCAGGGGGGAGGTGAGGTCTACTGAAGCTTTCTTT CASRGEVRSTEAFF NA TRBJ1-1 NA TRBV2
TGTGCCAGCTCACCAGAGGGGTCGAGTTGGGCTTTCTTT CASSPEGSSWAFF NA TRBJ1-1 NA TRBV18
TGTGCCAGCAGTTTGGGAGGGGGGTGGAATGAGCAGTTCTTC CASSLGGGWNEQFF NA TRBJ2-1 NA TRBV27
TGTGCCAGCACTTGGGACAGGTTCTCCTACGAGCAGTACTTC CASTWDRFSYEQYF NA TRBJ2-7 TRBD1 TRBV6-1
TGTGCCTACGGGGGGCCCTACGACAATGAGCAGTTCTTC CAYGGPYDNEQFF NA TRBJ2-1 NA TRBV30
TGTGCCAGTAGTGGACAGCCGAAGTCTCAGCCCCAGCATTTT CASSGQPKSQPQHF NA TRBJ1-5 NA TRBV19
TGTGCCACCAGCAGAGTACCGTGGGAGCAGTACTTC CATSRVPWEQYF once TRBJ2-7 NA TRBV15
TGTGCCAGCAGCCCCGGGACGCCTTCTAACTATGGCTACACCTTC CASSPGTPSNYGYTF NA TRBJ1-2 NA TRBV7-9
TGTGCCATCAGTGCTTCAGGGGGAAACTACGAGCAGTACTTC CAISASGGNYEQYF NA TRBJ2-7 TRBD1 TRBV10-3
TGTGCCAGCTTGCGGTTTATTCAAGAGACCCAGTACTTC CASLRFIQETQYF NA TRBJ2-5 NA TRBV6-6
TGTGCCAGCAGCCTACGGCGGAGGGCTAGCACAGATACGCAGTATTTT CASSLRRRASTDTQYF NA TRBJ2-3 NA TRBV5-6
TGTGCAAGTCGCTTAGCGTGGGCAGCTCAGCCCCAGCATTTT CASRLAWAAQPQHF NA TRBJ1-5 NA TRBV12-2
TGTGCCAGCAGCTTAGTCTCATCCTACGAGCAGTACTTC CASSLVSSYEQYF NA TRBJ2-7 NA TRBV7-3
TGTGCCTGGAGTTCCTGGGACGGCAGGGGCATTCAGTACTTC CAWSSWDGRGIQYF once TRBJ2-4 NA TRBV30
TGCGCCAGCAGCCAAGATGCAGGGGCAACAATGAACACTGAAGCTTTCTTT CASSQDAGATMNTEAFF NA TRBJ1-1 NA TRBV4-1
TGTGCCAGCAGTTACGGTGACAGGTCGAGCGGCTACACCTTC CASSYGDRSSGYTF NA TRBJ1-2 NA TRBV6-5
TGTGCCAGCAGCCTAGGTCCGGGGGCAGGAGAAAAACTGTTTTTT CASSLGPGAGEKLFF NA TRBJ1-4 NA TRBV4-2
TGTGCCAGCAATACGGACAGGGGATATTCCGAGCAGTACTTC CASNTDRGYSEQYF NA TRBJ2-7 TRBD1 TRBV6-1
TGTGCCAGCAGTGAAGGCGTAGGTCCCTACAATGAGCAGTTCTTC CASSEGVGPYNEQFF NA TRBJ2-1 NA TRBV6-1
TGTGCCATCAGTGAGTCGACAGGGGCTAAAGAAAAACTGTTTTTT CAISESTGAKEKLFF NA TRBJ1-4 TRBD1 TRBV10-3
TGTGCCATCAGTGAGTCTGGGAGGAGAGAGACCCAGTACTTC CAISESGRRETQYF few TRBJ2-5 NA TRBV10-3
TGTGCCAGCAGTTTACTAGCGGGAGGGGTGGATGAGCAGTTCTTC CASSLLAGGVDEQFF NA TRBJ2-1 TRBD2 TRBV27
TGTGCCAGCAGTTACGGGTTTAATTCACCCCTCCACTTT CASSYGFNSPLHF few TRBJ1-6 NA TRBV6-5
TGTGCCAGCTCACCCGAGGGCTTAGGGCAGTTCTTC CASSPEGLGQFF once TRBJ2-1 NA TRBV18
TGTGCCAGCAGGGACGGGATCAGGGACGAGCAGTACTTC CASRDGIRDEQYF NA TRBJ2-7 NA TRBV5-6
TGTGCCAGCAGTGAAGGGACAGGGGAGGATCAAGAGACCCAGTACTTC CASSEGTGEDQETQYF NA TRBJ2-5 TRBD1 TRBV2
TGTGCCAGCAAACGACTAGCGGGGCAAGAGACCCAGTACTTC CASKRLAGQETQYF NA TRBJ2-5 TRBD2 TRBV27
TGTGCCAGCAGCTCTCTAGCGGGAGTTTACGAGCAGTACTTC CASSSLAGVYEQYF large TRBJ2-7 TRBD2 TRBV7-9
TGTGCCAGAAGCCATGTTTTCTATAGCAATCAGCCCCAGCATTTT CARSHVFYSNQPQHF NA TRBJ1-5 NA TRBV5-3
TGTGCCAGCAGCTTAGCGCAGGGAGGGGGCACTAACTATGGCTACACCTTC CASSLAQGGGTNYGYTF NA TRBJ1-2 TRBD1 TRBV7-2
TGTGCCAGCAGCCCGCGTGGTAGCGGGATCAACGAGCAGTACTTC CASSPRGSGINEQYF NA TRBJ2-7 TRBD2 TRBV9
TGTGCCAGCAGCTTAACGACTCGGTCGAGCTCCTACAATGAGCAGTTCTTC CASSLTTRSSSYNEQFF NA TRBJ2-1 NA TRBV11-2
TGTGCCAGTAAACCTAGGACTAGCGGGAGTGAAAATGAGCAGTTCTTC CASKPRTSGSENEQFF NA TRBJ2-1 TRBD2 TRBV19
TGTGCCAGCTGCGATTCCGAAGGGGGAACCGGGGAGCTGTTTTTT CASCDSEGGTGELFF NA TRBJ2-2 NA TRBV4-2
TGTGCCAGCTCACCACCTTTGGGAGGAAACACCATATATTTT CASSPPLGGNTIYF NA TRBJ1-3 NA TRBV18
TGTGCCAGCTCGACCAGAGCACCGAAGCTTTCAACTAATGAAAAACTGTTTTTT CASSTRAPKLSTNEKLFF NA TRBJ1-4 NA TRBV18
TGCGCCAGCAGCCAAGGGGCCGGTTCCTACGAGCAGTACTTC CASSQGAGSYEQYF NA TRBJ2-7 NA TRBV5-4
TGTGCCACCGGGGGAGGGTCTGATCAAGAGACCCAGTACTTC CATGGGSDQETQYF NA TRBJ2-5 TRBD2 TRBV19
TGTGCCATCGGGGAAAGTGGTTCCTACAATGAGCAGTTCTTC CAIGESGSYNEQFF NA TRBJ2-1 NA TRBV10-3
TGTGCCAGCAGCTTGGTCGCCCAGGACACCGCTGAGCAGTTCTTC CASSLVAQDTAEQFF NA TRBJ2-1 NA TRBV5-5
TGTGCCAGCAGTGACGAAGGTTTCGAGCAGTTCTTC CASSDEGFEQFF once TRBJ2-1 NA TRBV6-4
TGTGCCAGCAGCTTAGCAGGGGGAGGTACTGAAGCTTTCTTT CASSLAGGGTEAFF NA TRBJ1-1 NA TRBV7-6